Listed below are T cell receptor beta chains from one sample, sequenced in a study of shared clonotypes between healthy human individuals. This table comes from immunoSEQ multiplex PCR, and its TCRdb copy is limited to in-frame clones, with some not included. Among some 1 million clones listed, more than 60% were seen once. The specimen was memory CD4+ T cells sorted from blood. All receptors come from a man aged 18 to 29 in good health. Each CDR3 is given with its conserved first and last residue. A D gene is named only where the DNA matches it firmly. Rows give clone size only sometimes, using once, few, many, or a class for an expanded clone.

D	V	size	J	DNA	CDR3
TRBD2	TRBV2	.	TRBJ2-7	TGTGCCAGCAGACCGGGACTAGCGGGGGGGTCCTACGAGCAGTACTTC	CASRPGLAGGSYEQYF
.	TRBV7-2	.	TRBJ1-3	TGTGCCAGCAGCATCACCAGCCCAAGCTCTGGAAACACCATATATTTT	CASSITSPSSGNTIYF
.	TRBV27	once	TRBJ1-2	TGTGCCAGCAGGGGGCAGGGACTATCTGGCTACACCTTC	CASRGQGLSGYTF
.	TRBV11-1	.	TRBJ1-4	TGTGCCAGCAGCTTAGGAAGGGCCTTAAATGAAAAACTGTTTTTT	CASSLGRALNEKLFF
.	TRBV25-1	.	TRBJ1-2	TGTGCCAGCAGTGGGGCGCTTTATGGCTACACCTTC	CASSGALYGYTF
TRBD1	TRBV9	.	TRBJ1-1	TGTGCCAGCAGCGTAGGACAGGGGGCCGCGGACACTGAAGCTTTCTTT	CASSVGQGAADTEAFF
.	TRBV5-8	.	TRBJ2-5	TGTGCCAGCAGCTTGAACCAACTGGAGACCCAGTACTTC	CASSLNQLETQYF
.	TRBV5-1	.	TRBJ1-2	TGCGCCAGCAGCTCCGAGACAGCTAACTATGGCTACACCTTC	CASSSETANYGYTF
.	TRBV2	.	TRBJ2-7	TGTGCCAGCAGGATGACACAGGGTGCCCCCTACGAGCAGTACTTC	CASRMTQGAPYEQYF
TRBD1	TRBV28	.	TRBJ1-2	TGTGCCAGCAGGACCGACAGGGTCTATGGCTACACCTTC	CASRTDRVYGYTF
TRBD2	TRBV7-7	.	TRBJ2-1	TGTGCTAGCAGCAGTAGCGGGAGCGCTTACAATGAGCAGTTCTTC	CASSSSGSAYNEQFF
TRBD2	TRBV6-5	.	TRBJ2-7	TGTGCCAGCAGCCCCGGACTAGCGGCCTCCTACGAGCAGTACTTC	CASSPGLAASYEQYF
TRBD2	TRBV18	.	TRBJ2-2	TGTGCCAGCTCACCGATCCGGGAGGAGACCGGGGAGCTGTTTTTT	CASSPIREETGELFF
TRBD1	TRBV4-2	.	TRBJ2-7	TGTGCCAGCAGCCCATTGACAGGGCGGTTTTCGTCTGAGCAGTACTTC	CASSPLTGRFSSEQYF
.	TRBV21-1	.	TRBJ2-6	TGTGCCAGCAGCAGAGGAGGGCACAGGGCGGATGGGGCCAACGTCCTGACTTTC	CASSRGGHRADGANVLTF
TRBD1	TRBV6-1	.	TRBJ1-1	TGTGCCAGCTTCGGGCCCGGGACAGAGAACACTGAAGCTTTCTTT	CASFGPGTENTEAFF
.	TRBV29-1	few	TRBJ2-1	TGCAGCGCCCTACATTTACAGGGTTACAATGAGCAGTTCTTC	CSALHLQGYNEQFF
TRBD2	TRBV18	.	TRBJ2-1	TGTGCCAGCTCACCACCGCTAGCGGGAGTATTGAACAATGAGCAGTTCTTC	CASSPPLAGVLNNEQFF
.	TRBV19	.	TRBJ2-2	TGTGCCAGTAGTATGTTAGGGAACACCGGGGAGCTGTTTTTT	CASSMLGNTGELFF
TRBD1	TRBV5-8	few	TRBJ1-1	TGTGCCAGCAGCAACCCGACAGGGCGAACTGAAGCTTTCTTT	CASSNPTGRTEAFF
.	TRBV11-2	.	TRBJ2-3	TGTGCCAGCAGCTTCGGACGGGAGACAGATACGCAGTATTTT	CASSFGRETDTQYF
.	TRBV5-1	few	TRBJ2-7	TGCGCCAGCAGCTTGGACGTTCCCGGCGAGCAGTACTTC	CASSLDVPGEQYF
.	TRBV6-6	.	TRBJ1-1	TGTGCCAGCAGTTACCTAGACAGAAACACTGAAGCTTTCTTT	CASSYLDRNTEAFF
.	TRBV9	.	TRBJ2-7	TGTGCCAGCAGCGCCCAAGTCTCCCCGACGGACGAGCAGTACTTC	CASSAQVSPTDEQYF
TRBD1	TRBV11-2	few	TRBJ2-2	TGTGCCAGCAGCCCGGACAGGTCGAACACCGGGGAGCTGTTTTTT	CASSPDRSNTGELFF
.	TRBV30	.	TRBJ1-1	TGTGCCTGGAGTGCCTCCGGCACTGAAGCTTTCTTT	CAWSASGTEAFF
TRBD1	TRBV11-2	.	TRBJ1-5	TGTGCCAGCAGCCTAGACAGGGAAAATCAGCCCCAGCATTTT	CASSLDRENQPQHF
TRBD2	TRBV7-9	.	TRBJ2-2	TGTGCCAGCAGCTTAAGCGGGAGTTGGTCCGGGGAGCTGTTTTTT	CASSLSGSWSGELFF
TRBD2	TRBV6-5	once	TRBJ2-3	TGTGCCAGCAGCGTAAGAGCGGGGGGTGGAGATACGCAGTATTTT	CASSVRAGGGDTQYF
.	TRBV2	.	TRBJ2-3	TGTGCCAGCAGTGTATGGAGGGCCGTGGATACGCAGTATTTT	CASSVWRAVDTQYF
.	TRBV6-6	.	TRBJ2-7	TGTGCCAGCAGGCCTAGCTCCTACGAGCAGTACTTC	CASRPSSYEQYF
.	TRBV19	.	TRBJ1-2	TGTGCCAGTAGTCTATCGGGTTTTGACGCTAACTATGGCTACACCTTC	CASSLSGFDANYGYTF
.	TRBV2	.	TRBJ2-5	TGTGCCAGCAAAGGGGGAAACAACGCCCAGTACTTC	CASKGGNNAQYF
.	TRBV2	few	TRBJ1-1	TGTGCCAGCAGTGAACGTCGTGTGAACACTGAAGCTTTCTTT	CASSERRVNTEAFF
.	TRBV30	.	TRBJ2-3	TGTGCCTGGCGGGACACAGATACGCAGTATTTT	CAWRDTDTQYF
.	TRBV6-5	few	TRBJ1-5	TGTGCCAGCGGGGCCGAGAATAGCAATCAGCCCCAGCATTTT	CASGAENSNQPQHF
TRBD1	TRBV7-2	.	TRBJ2-7	TGTGCCAGCAGCCACGACAGGGGGTACGAGCAGTACTTC	CASSHDRGYEQYF
.	TRBV7-9	.	TRBJ1-5	TGTGCCAGCAGCTTAATGGGTGGTAATCAGCCCCAGCATTTT	CASSLMGGNQPQHF
TRBD1	TRBV5-1	.	TRBJ1-6	TGCGCCAGCAGCTTTGGACAGGGGTTAATTTCACCCCTCCACTTT	CASSFGQGLISPLHF
TRBD2	TRBV14	.	TRBJ2-5	TGTGCCAGCAGCCACCCCAGGCTAGCGGGGATAGAGACCCAGTACTTC	CASSHPRLAGIETQYF
TRBD1	TRBV5-4	.	TRBJ2-7	TGTGCCAGCAGCCCCCGGGGACAGGGAATGCCCTACGAGCAGTACTTC	CASSPRGQGMPYEQYF
.	TRBV5-1	.	TRBJ1-3	TGCGCCAGCAGCTGGGGCCGGCCCAGCTCTGGAAACACCATATATTTT	CASSWGRPSSGNTIYF
.	TRBV18	.	TRBJ2-5	TGTGCCAGCTCACCACCGAGCCACTCGTACACAGAGACCCAGTACTTC	CASSPPSHSYTETQYF
.	TRBV6-5	.	TRBJ2-7	TGTGCCAGCAGCAGGGGAGGGTTGTACGAGCAGTACTTC	CASSRGGLYEQYF
.	TRBV2	.	TRBJ1-5	TGTGCCAGCAGTGAAGGGGGGGGCAATCAGCCCCAGCATTTT	CASSEGGGNQPQHF
.	TRBV10-2	.	TRBJ2-7	TGCGCCAGCAGTGACCCCCGGGACGCGCCCTACGAGCAGTACTTC	CASSDPRDAPYEQYF
TRBD1	TRBV6-1	.	TRBJ2-2	TGTGCCAGCGGAAGACAGGGGGCGGTCACCGGGGAGCTGTTTTTT	CASGRQGAVTGELFF